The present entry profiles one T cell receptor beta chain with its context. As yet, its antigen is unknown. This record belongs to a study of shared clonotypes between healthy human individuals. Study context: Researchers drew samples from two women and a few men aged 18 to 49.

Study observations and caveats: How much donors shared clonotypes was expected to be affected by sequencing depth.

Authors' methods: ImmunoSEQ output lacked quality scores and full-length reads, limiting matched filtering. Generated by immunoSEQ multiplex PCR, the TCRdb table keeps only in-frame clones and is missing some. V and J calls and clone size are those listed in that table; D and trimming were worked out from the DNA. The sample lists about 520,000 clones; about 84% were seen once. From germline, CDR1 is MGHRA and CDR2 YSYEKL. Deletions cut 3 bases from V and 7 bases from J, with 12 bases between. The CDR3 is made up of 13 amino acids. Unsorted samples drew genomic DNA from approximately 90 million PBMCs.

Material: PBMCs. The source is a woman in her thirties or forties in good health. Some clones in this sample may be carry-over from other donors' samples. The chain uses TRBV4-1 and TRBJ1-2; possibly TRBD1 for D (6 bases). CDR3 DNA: TGCGCCAGCAGCCATCCTCAGGGGTCTGGCTACACCTTC. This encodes CASSHPQGSGYTF.